Listed below are T cell receptor beta chains from one sample, sequenced in a study of OX40 agonist ivuxolimab in advanced cancers. Here immunoSEQ multiplex PCR was the method, and the copy in TCRdb shows in-frame clones only, minus some. The table includes more than 85,000 clones, roughly 87% detected once. The specimen comprised CD4+ or CD8+ T cells sorted from blood, sampled in a trial of the OX40 agonist ivuxolimab. These TCRs come from an adult with an advanced solid tumor such as melanoma, head and neck, liver or kidney cancer. CDR3s include the opening cysteine and the closing phenylalanine or tryptophan. D genes are given only for firm matches. The listing skips clone size in some rows; elsewhere it reads once, few, many or a size class.

clone size,J gene,V gene,D gene,CDR3 protein,CDR3 DNA
few,TRBJ1-2,TRBV10-2,-,CASSESKSGAGGYTF,TGCGCCAGCAGTGAGTCGAAGTCAGGGGCAGGAGGCTACACCTTC
-,TRBJ1-1,TRBV5-4,-,CASSLAGVMNTEAFF,TGTGCCAGCAGCTTGGCCGGGGTCATGAACACTGAAGCTTTCTTT
-,TRBJ2-5,TRBV4-1,TRBD1,CASSSLGRQGETQYF,TGCGCCAGCAGCTCCCTGGGGAGACAGGGGGAGACCCAGTACTTC
-,TRBJ1-4,TRBV28,-,CASSLQQGLGEKLFF,TGTGCCAGCAGTTTACAACAGGGACTTGGGGAAAAACTGTTTTTT
-,TRBJ2-6,TRBV18,TRBD1,CASSLGQGSGANVLTF,TGTGCCAGCTCACTCGGACAGGGGTCTGGGGCCAACGTCCTGACTTTC
-,TRBJ2-7,TRBV6-5,TRBD2,CAAGVPTYEQYF,TGTGCCGCGGGAGTTCCCACCTACGAGCAGTACTTC
-,TRBJ1-1,TRBV28,-,CAGSRAQWGQPNTEAFF,TGTGCCGGCAGTCGAGCCCAATGGGGACAACCAAACACTGAAGCTTTCTTT
-,TRBJ1-1,TRBV18,-,CASSLTFLPPNTEAFF,TGTGCCAGCTCACTCACGTTTCTCCCCCCGAACACTGAAGCTTTCTTT
-,TRBJ2-1,TRBV2,TRBD2,CASSEGGGGNEQFF,TGTGCCAGCAGTGAAGGTGGGGGGGGCAATGAGCAGTTCTTC
-,TRBJ2-5,TRBV19,TRBD1,CASSINFRTGAQETQYF,TGTGCCAGTAGTATCAATTTCCGGACAGGGGCCCAAGAGACCCAGTACTTC
-,TRBJ2-1,TRBV6-5,-,CASSYGSSYNEQFF,TGTGCCAGCAGTTACGGGAGCTCCTACAATGAGCAGTTCTTC
-,TRBJ2-7,TRBV11-2,TRBD1,CASRGDRAYEQYF,TGTGCCAGCAGAGGGGACAGGGCCTACGAGCAGTACTTC
once,TRBJ1-3,TRBV7-9,TRBD1,CASSSLGGQGRGNTIYF,TGTGCCAGCAGCTCTCTTGGGGGACAGGGGAGAGGAAACACCATATATTTT